These 5 T cell receptor beta chains came from one sample sequenced in a study of yellow fever vaccine responses in identical twins. Each CDR3 protein is one row after TCRdb ran MiXCR on the RT-PCR reads. In the table there are under 20,000 distinct CDR3 sequences, approximately 79% of which are singletons. The material sequenced was T cells from blood (PBMCs), unsorted or a sorted subset (not recorded which), taken before or after yellow fever vaccination (not recorded which). The receptors were sampled from a woman between 18 and 29 years old who received the yellow fever vaccine.

The chain couples TRBV28 to TRBJ2-1; D remains ambiguous. The CDR3 is made up of 16 amino acids. CDR1 MDHEN and CDR2 SYDVKM come from the germline V gene. V lost 7 bases to trimming and J lost 2 bases, with 18 bases between them. CDR3 protein: CASTPPTRMAYNEQFF. For the CDR3, the DNA is TGTGCCAGCACCCCGCCGACCAGAATGGCCTACAATGAGCAGTTCTTC. Drawing the rest from reference TRBV28 and TRBJ2-1, the complete variable domain is DVKVTQSSRYLVKRTGEKVFLECVQDMDHENMFWYRQDPGLGLRLIYFSYDVKMKEKGDIPEGYSVSREKKERFSLILESASTNQTSMYLCASTPPTRMAYNEQFFGPGTRLTVL.

The rearrangement joins TRBV6-1 to TRBJ2-7; 12 bases agree with TRBD2. Germline V CDR1 and CDR2: MNHNS, SASEGT. V shed 6 bases and J 4 bases; nucleotides not matched to a gene: 7. This CDR3 is 15 amino acids long. The CDR3 sequence is CASSPLAGGHYEQYV. CDR3 DNA sequence: TGTGCCAGCAGCCCACTAGCGGGGGGACATTACGAGCAGTACGTC.

This chain joins TRBV29-1 and TRBJ2-7; TRBD1 agrees at 8 bases. The germline CDR1 and CDR2 sequences are SQVTM and ANQGSEA. The CDR3 totals 12 residues. The V gene end was trimmed by 4 bases and the J gene end by 7 bases; junction bases not matched to a gene: 6. For the CDR3, the DNA is TGCAGCGTTGCCCAGGGGGCGAGGGAGCAGTACTTC. It codes for CSVAQGAREQYF.

This rearrangement joins TRBV20-1 to TRBJ1-1; no clear D gene. Germline V lookup: CDR1 DFQATT, CDR2 SNEGSKA (reference sequence). V was cut by 0 bases and J by 0 bases, with 5 bases left in between. There are 13 residues in the CDR3. The CDR3 DNA reads as TGCAGTGCTAGAGATTACGTGAACACTGAAGCTTTCTTT. It encodes CSARDYVNTEAFF.

The gene calls are TRBV4-1 and TRBJ1-1; 8 bases are shared with TRBD1. Germline-derived CDR1 and CDR2 are MGHRA and YSYEKL. V trimming: 4 bases; J trimming: 2 bases; junction bases outside the gene matches: 12. The CDR3 extends over 17 amino acids. Written as DNA, the CDR3 is TGCGCCAGCAGCCCATATTACACCGGGACAGGCAACACTGAAGCTTTCTTT. Its translation is CASSPYYTGTGNTEAFF.